This is a list of T cell receptor beta chains from one sample in a study of beta chain features in type 1 diabetes. Generated by immunoSEQ multiplex PCR, the TCRdb table keeps only in-frame clones and is missing some. Found here are under 800,000 clones, roughly 16% of them singletons; the top ten hold under 0.095%. Material: naive CD4+ T cells from blood. All receptors come from a man between 18 and 29 years old in good health. The CDR3 runs from the conserved cysteine through the conserved F or W. The order of the fields is V gene, clone size, D gene, J gene, CDR3 protein, CDR3 DNA. A D gene is named only where the DNA matches it firmly. For some rows the clone size is stated as once, few or many, or as a class when expanded; others skip it.

TRBV2	NA	NA	TRBJ2-1	CASRGLVLYNEQFF	TGTGCCAGTAGGGGTCTAGTCCTCTACAATGAGCAGTTCTTC
TRBV7-2	NA	NA	TRBJ2-7	CASSRRDFLYEQYF	TGTGCCAGCAGCCGCCGGGACTTCCTCTACGAGCAGTACTTC
TRBV29-1	NA	NA	TRBJ1-2	CSFGAYNYGYTF	TGCAGCTTCGGGGCTTATAACTATGGCTACACCTTC
TRBV5-1	few	NA	TRBJ1-5	CASSLLGDQPQHF	TGCGCCAGCAGCTTGCTTGGGGATCAGCCCCAGCATTTT
TRBV28	NA	TRBD1	TRBJ2-3	CASSFGTGTTDTQYF	TGTGCCAGCAGTTTCGGGACAGGGACCACAGATACGCAGTATTTT
TRBV13	NA	NA	TRBJ2-3	CASSSWASAGSYTQYF	TGTGCCAGCAGCTCCTGGGCTAGCGCCGGGTCATATACGCAGTATTTT
TRBV29-1	NA	NA	TRBJ1-4	CSASGGQANEKLFF	TGCAGCGCCTCTGGGGGGCAAGCTAATGAAAAACTGTTTTTT
TRBV2	NA	TRBD1	TRBJ1-1	CASSETGQGSFF	TGTGCCAGCAGTGAAACGGGACAGGGGTCTTTCTTT
TRBV18	NA	TRBD1	TRBJ2-7	CASSPEYTGGYEQYF	TGTGCCAGCTCACCAGAGTATACAGGGGGCTACGAGCAGTACTTC
TRBV2	NA	TRBD2	TRBJ2-1	CARTGTSGWNEQFF	TGTGCCAGGACCGGGACTAGCGGGTGGAATGAGCAGTTCTTC
TRBV28	few	TRBD1	TRBJ2-7	CASLHGTEEYF	TGTGCCAGCCTTCACGGGACAGAGGAGTACTTC
TRBV2	many	NA	TRBJ2-1	CASSVGGRQFF	TGTGCCAGCAGTGTCGGGGGACGGCAGTTCTTC
TRBV29-1	NA	NA	TRBJ1-1	CSVEERWNTEAFF	TGCAGCGTTGAAGAACGGTGGAACACTGAAGCTTTCTTT
TRBV4-1	NA	TRBD2	TRBJ2-1	CASSRPLAGNNEQFF	TGCGCCAGCAGCCGTCCCCTAGCGGGAAACAATGAGCAGTTCTTC
TRBV7-2	NA	NA	TRBJ1-4	CASSLWGANEKLFF	TGTGCCAGCAGCTTATGGGGTGCTAATGAAAAACTGTTTTTT
TRBV6-6	few	NA	TRBJ1-5	CASKRETSQPQHF	TGTGCCAGCAAGAGGGAAACTAGTCAGCCCCAGCATTTT
TRBV28	NA	TRBD2	TRBJ2-7	CASSSASGRQYF	TGTGCCAGCAGTTCCGCCAGCGGGAGGCAGTACTTC